This note documents a single TCR beta chain sequence. Its antigen is undetermined. This entry belongs to a study of T cell repertoires in cytomegalovirus infection. Background on the study: Peptides in the study included HLA-C-restricted and HLA-B-restricted CMV epitopes. Public TCR beta signatures indicated both CMV infection and matching HLA type.

Germline loops: CDR1 KGHSH, CDR2 LQKENI. The CDR3 consists of 15 residues. V shed 6 bases and J shed 2 bases, with 17 bases lying between them. The study's findings and limits: Summed frequency of public TCR beta families distinguished CMV carriers with the relevant HLA.

Each CDR3 protein gets one entry after TCRdb re-called the reads with MiXCR. The sample yields hundreds of thousands of distinct CDR3 sequences, around 32% seen once. The clonotype originates from a human donor in good health (CMV status not recorded). Some clones in this sample may be carry-over from other donors' samples. The source material was cultured PBMCs, sampled from culture after CMV antigen stimulation. The rearrangement uses TRBV18 and TRBJ2-7; possibly TRBD1 or TRBD2 for D (6 bases each). Here the CDR3 reads CASSPSDRLAYEQYF. CDR3 nucleotide sequence: TGTGCCAGCTCGCCATCGGACAGACTAGCCTACGAGCAGTACTTC.